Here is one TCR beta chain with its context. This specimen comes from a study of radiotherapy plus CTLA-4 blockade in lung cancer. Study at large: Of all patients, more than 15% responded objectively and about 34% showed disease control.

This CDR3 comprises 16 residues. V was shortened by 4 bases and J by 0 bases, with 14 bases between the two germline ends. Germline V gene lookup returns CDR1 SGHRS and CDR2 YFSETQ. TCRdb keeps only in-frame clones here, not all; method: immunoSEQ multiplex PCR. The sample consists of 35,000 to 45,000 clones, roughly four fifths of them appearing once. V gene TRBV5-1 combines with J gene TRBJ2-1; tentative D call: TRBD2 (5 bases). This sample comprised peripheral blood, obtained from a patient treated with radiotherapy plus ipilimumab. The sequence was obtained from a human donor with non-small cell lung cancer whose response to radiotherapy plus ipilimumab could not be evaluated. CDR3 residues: CASSLTPGSSYNEQFF. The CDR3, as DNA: TGCGCCAGCAGCCTTACTCCGGGAAGCTCCTACAATGAGCAGTTCTTC.